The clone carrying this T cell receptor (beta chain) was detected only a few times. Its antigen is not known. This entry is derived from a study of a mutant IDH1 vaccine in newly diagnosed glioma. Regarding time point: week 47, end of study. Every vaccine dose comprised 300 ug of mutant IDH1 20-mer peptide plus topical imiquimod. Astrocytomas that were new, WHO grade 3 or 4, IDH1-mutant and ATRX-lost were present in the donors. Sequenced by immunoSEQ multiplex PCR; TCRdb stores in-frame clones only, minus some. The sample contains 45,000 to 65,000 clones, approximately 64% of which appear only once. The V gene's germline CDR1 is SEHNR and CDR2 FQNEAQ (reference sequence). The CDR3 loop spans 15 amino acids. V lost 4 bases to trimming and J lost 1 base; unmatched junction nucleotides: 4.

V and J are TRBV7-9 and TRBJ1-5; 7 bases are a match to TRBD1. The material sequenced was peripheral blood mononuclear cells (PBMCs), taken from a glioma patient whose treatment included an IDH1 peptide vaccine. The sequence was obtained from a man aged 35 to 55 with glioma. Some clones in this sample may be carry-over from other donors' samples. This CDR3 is CASSSQGRSNQPQHF. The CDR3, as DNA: TGTGCCAGCAGCTCACAGGGGAGGAGCAATCAGCCCCAGCATTTT.